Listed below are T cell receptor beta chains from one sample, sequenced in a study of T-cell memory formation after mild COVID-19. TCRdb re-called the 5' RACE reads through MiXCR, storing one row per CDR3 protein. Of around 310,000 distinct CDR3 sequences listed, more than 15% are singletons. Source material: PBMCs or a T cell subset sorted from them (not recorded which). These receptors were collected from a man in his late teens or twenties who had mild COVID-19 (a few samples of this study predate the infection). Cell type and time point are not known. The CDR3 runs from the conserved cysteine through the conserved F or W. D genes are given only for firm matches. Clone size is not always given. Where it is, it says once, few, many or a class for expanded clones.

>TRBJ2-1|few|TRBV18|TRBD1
TGTGCCAGCTCACCTAGGACAGGGGATATCAATGAGCAGTTCTTC
CASSPRTGDINEQFF
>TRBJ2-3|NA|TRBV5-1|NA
TGCGCCAGCAGCAGAGGAACCGGGGGGCCCGATACGCAGTATTTT
CASSRGTGGPDTQYF
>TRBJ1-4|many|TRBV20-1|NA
TGCAGTGCCCCCGGGCAGTATGATGAAAAACTGTTTTTT
CSAPGQYDEKLFF
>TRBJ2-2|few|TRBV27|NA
TGTGCCAGCATACTCAACTCGGGACTCGCGAACACCGGGGAGCTGTTTTTT
CASILNSGLANTGELFF
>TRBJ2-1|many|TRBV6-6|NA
TGTGCCAGCAGCGGGACACCCCACAATGAGCAGTTCTTC
CASSGTPHNEQFF
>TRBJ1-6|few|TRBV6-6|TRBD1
TGTGCCAGCAGTACAGGGGCGAATTCACCCCTCCACTTT
CASSTGANSPLHF
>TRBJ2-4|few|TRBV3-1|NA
TGTGCCAGCAGCCTGACAGCGAACATTCAGTACTTC
CASSLTANIQYF
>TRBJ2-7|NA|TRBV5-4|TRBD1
TGTGCCAGCAGCCCCGGGACAGGGGAGCCCTACGAGCAGTACTTC
CASSPGTGEPYEQYF
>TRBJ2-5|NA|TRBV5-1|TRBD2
TGCGCCAGCAGTGTAACAAGCGGGGGGGAAGAGACCCAGTACTTC
CASSVTSGGEETQYF
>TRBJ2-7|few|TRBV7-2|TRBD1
TGTGCCAGCAGCTTAAACAGGGGGCAGGACGAGCAGTACTTC
CASSLNRGQDEQYF
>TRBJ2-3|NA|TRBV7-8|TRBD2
TGTGCCAGCAGCTTAGCTGGGACTAGCGGGGGGGACACAGATACGCAGTATTTT
CASSLAGTSGGDTDTQYF
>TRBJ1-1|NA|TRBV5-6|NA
TGTGCCAGCAGCTTAGCGATCCGACGGGGCACTGAAGCTTTCTTT
CASSLAIRRGTEAFF
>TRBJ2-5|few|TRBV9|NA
TGTGCCAGCAGCGTATCCTGGGAGGAGACCCAGTACTTC
CASSVSWEETQYF
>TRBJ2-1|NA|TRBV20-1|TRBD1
TGCAGTGCTAGCGGACAGGCTGAGCAGTTCTTC
CSASGQAEQFF
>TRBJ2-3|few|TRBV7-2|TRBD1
TGTGCCAGCAGCTCAGACAGGGGGGCCGGGCAGTATTTT
CASSSDRGAGQYF
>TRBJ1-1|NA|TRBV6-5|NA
TGTGCCAGCAGTTACGGGACGGACTTAACTGAAGCTTTCTTT
CASSYGTDLTEAFF
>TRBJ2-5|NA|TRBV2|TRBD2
TGTGCCAGCAGTGGAGGACTAGCGGGATTAGAGACCCAGTACTTC
CASSGGLAGLETQYF
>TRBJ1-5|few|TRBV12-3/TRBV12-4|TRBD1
TGTGCCAGCACCCGGGGACAGCAGTACAATCAGCCCCAGCATTTT
CASTRGQQYNQPQHF
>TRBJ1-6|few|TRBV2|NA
TGTGCCAGCAGTGACCGGGACGGAGGTCTTACACCCCTCCACTTT
CASSDRDGGLTPLHF
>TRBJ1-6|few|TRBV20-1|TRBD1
TGCAGTGCTAGGACAGGGGGCTATAATTCACCCCTCCACTTT
CSARTGGYNSPLHF
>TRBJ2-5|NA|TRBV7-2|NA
TGTGCCAGCAGCCCCAACCGGGGCGAGACCCAGTACTTC
CASSPNRGETQYF
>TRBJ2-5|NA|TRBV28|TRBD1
TGTGCCAGCAGTAAACAGGGGACAGCCCAAGAGACCCAGTACTTC
CASSKQGTAQETQYF
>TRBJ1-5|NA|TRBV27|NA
TGTGCCAGCAGTTTTGTATCGCCGACCGGCTGGCCCCAGCATTTT
CASSFVSPTGWPQHF
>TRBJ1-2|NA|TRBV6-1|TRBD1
TGTGCCACCACACGCCGGGACAGGGGCTATGGCTACACCTTC
CATTRRDRGYGYTF
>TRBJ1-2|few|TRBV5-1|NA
TGCGCCAGCAGCTTGGAGTCGGCCGGAGGGTCTGGCTACACCTTC
CASSLESAGGSGYTF
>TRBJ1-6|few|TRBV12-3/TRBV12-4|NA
TGTGCCAGCACTTTAGGTTCCAGTTCACCCCTCCACTTT
CASTLGSSSPLHF
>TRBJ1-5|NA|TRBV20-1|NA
TGCAGTGCTAGAGGGGGGGCACTCAATCAGCCCCAGCATTTT
CSARGGALNQPQHF
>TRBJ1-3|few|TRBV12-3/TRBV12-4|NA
TGTGCCAGCAGTTTAGAGTTCTCTGGAAACACCATATATTTT
CASSLEFSGNTIYF
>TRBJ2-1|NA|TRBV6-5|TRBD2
TGTGCCTGTACTAGCGGGGGGAATGAGCAGTTCTTC
CACTSGGNEQFF
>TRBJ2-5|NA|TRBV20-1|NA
TGCAGTGCTAGAGTGTCGGACACTGGGCAAGAGACCCAGTACTTC
CSARVSDTGQETQYF
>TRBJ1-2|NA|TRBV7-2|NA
TGTGCCAGCAGTCAAGACAGGAGCCACTATGGCTACACCTTC
CASSQDRSHYGYTF
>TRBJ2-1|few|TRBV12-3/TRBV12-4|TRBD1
TGTGCCAGCAGTTTAGGACAGGGGGCCGGGAATAAGCAGTTCTTC
CASSLGQGAGNKQFF
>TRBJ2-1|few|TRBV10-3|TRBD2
TGTGCCATCAGAGCGGGGGTGGTTTACAATGAGCAGTTCTTC
CAIRAGVVYNEQFF
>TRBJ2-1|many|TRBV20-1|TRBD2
TGCAGTGCTAGAGATCTAAACCCTAGCGGGGGTTCGTCCTACAATGAGCAGTTCTTC
CSARDLNPSGGSSYNEQFF
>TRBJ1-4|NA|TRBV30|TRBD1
TGTGCCTGGGGACAGGGGGTAAACGAAAAACTGTTTTTT
CAWGQGVNEKLFF
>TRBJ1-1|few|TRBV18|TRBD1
TGTGCCAGCTCACTGAGGACAGGGATGCCCACTGAAGCTTTCTTT
CASSLRTGMPTEAFF
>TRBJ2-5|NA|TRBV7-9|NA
TGTGCCAGCTCCACTGAGGGCCTTCAAGAGACCCAGTACTTC
CASSTEGLQETQYF
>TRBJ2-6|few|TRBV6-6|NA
TGTGCCAGCACCTGGGAAGCATCTGGGGCCAACGTCCTGACTTTC
CASTWEASGANVLTF
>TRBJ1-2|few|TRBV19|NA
TGTGCCAGTACCCCAGGGCAACTCTATGGCTACACCTTC
CASTPGQLYGYTF
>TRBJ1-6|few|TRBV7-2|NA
TGTGCCAGCAGCTTAGGAGCGGGCGGTGCTTCACCCCTCCACTTT
CASSLGAGGASPLHF
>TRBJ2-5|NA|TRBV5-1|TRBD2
TGCGCCAGCAGCTTGGGTCCTAGCGGGGGGAATGAGACCCAGTACTTC
CASSLGPSGGNETQYF
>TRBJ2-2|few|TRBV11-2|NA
TGTGCCAGCAGCTCGACTGGGGGGTACACCGGGGAGCTGTTTTTT
CASSSTGGYTGELFF
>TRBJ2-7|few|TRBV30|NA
TGTGCCTGGAGTGTATCCGGCGAGCAGTACTTC
CAWSVSGEQYF
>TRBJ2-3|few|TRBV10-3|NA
TGTGCCATCAGTAGGGATCGCACAGATACGCAGTATTTT
CAISRDRTDTQYF
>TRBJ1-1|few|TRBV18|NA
TGTGCCAGCTCACCACGAGAAGCCTACACTGAAGCTTTCTTT
CASSPREAYTEAFF
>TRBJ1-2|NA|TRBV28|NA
TGTGCCAGCAGGCAAGACTATGGCTACACCTTC
CASRQDYGYTF
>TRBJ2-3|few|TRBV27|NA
TGTGCCAGCGGGACTGGGTGGCTAGATACGCAGTATTTT
CASGTGWLDTQYF
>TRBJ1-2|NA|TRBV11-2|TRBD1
TGTGCCAGCAGCCACTACAGGGGGCGCAACTATGGCTACACCTTC
CASSHYRGRNYGYTF
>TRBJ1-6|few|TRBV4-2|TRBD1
TGTGCCAGCAGCCAAGAAGGGGGCGGCTATTCACCCCTCCACTTT
CASSQEGGGYSPLHF
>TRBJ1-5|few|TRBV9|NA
TGTGCCAGCAGCGTGCGGGGGAGGGGGCAGCCCCAGCATTTT
CASSVRGRGQPQHF